This is a list of T cell receptor beta chains from one sample in a study of molecular identifiers for immune sequencing clone quantification. A single record per CDR3 protein comes from TCRdb applying MiXCR to the PCR reads. This table holds roughly 300,000 distinct CDR3 sequences, about a quarter found once. Sequencing input: naive CD8+ T cells from blood, with Jurkat cell RNA spiked in. All receptors come from a human donor in good health. Some libraries in this study had Jurkat cell RNA spiked in. The CDR3 runs from the conserved cysteine through the conserved F or W. Fields, in order: D gene, V gene, clone size, J gene, CDR3 protein, CDR3 DNA. A D gene is named only where the DNA matches it firmly. Size is omitted from some rows. Given values are once, few, many or a class for expanded clones.

D gene: NA
V gene: TRBV4-1
clone size: few
J gene: TRBJ2-5
CDR3 protein: CASSQEAGRGGQETQYF
CDR3 DNA: TGCGCCAGCAGCCAAGAGGCGGGGCGCGGAGGCCAAGAGACCCAGTACTTC

D gene: NA
V gene: TRBV6-5
clone size: once
J gene: TRBJ2-7
CDR3 protein: CANSYSGTSSYEQYF
CDR3 DNA: TGTGCCAACAGTTACTCCGGGACCAGCTCCTACGAGCAGTACTTC

D gene: TRBD1
V gene: TRBV2
clone size: many
J gene: TRBJ1-1
CDR3 protein: CATKVDRGHITEAFF
CDR3 DNA: TGTGCCACGAAAGTGGACAGGGGGCACATTACTGAAGCTTTCTTT

D gene: NA
V gene: TRBV11-2
clone size: many
J gene: TRBJ2-1
CDR3 protein: CASSLALGGLSSYNEQFF
CDR3 DNA: TGTGCCAGCAGCTTAGCTCTCGGAGGCCTCAGTTCCTACAATGAGCAGTTCTTC

D gene: NA
V gene: TRBV13
clone size: NA
J gene: TRBJ1-1
CDR3 protein: CASSLSVEAFF
CDR3 DNA: TGTGCCAGCAGCTTATCCGTGGAAGCTTTCTTT

D gene: TRBD1
V gene: TRBV19
clone size: few
J gene: TRBJ1-5
CDR3 protein: CASSIGTGGKQPQHF
CDR3 DNA: TGTGCCAGTAGTATTGGGACAGGGGGCAAACAGCCCCAGCATTTT

D gene: NA
V gene: TRBV7-9
clone size: NA
J gene: TRBJ1-5
CDR3 protein: CASSPGQGIHQPQHF
CDR3 DNA: TGTGCCAGCAGCCCAGGCCAGGGTATCCATCAGCCCCAGCATTTT

D gene: NA
V gene: TRBV6-2/TRBV6-3
clone size: many
J gene: TRBJ1-1
CDR3 protein: CASSYSERLEAFF
CDR3 DNA: TGTGCCAGCAGTTACTCCGAGAGACTTGAAGCTTTCTTT

D gene: TRBD1
V gene: TRBV4-3
clone size: few
J gene: TRBJ2-7
CDR3 protein: CASSQETGIAYEQYF
CDR3 DNA: TGCGCCAGCAGCCAAGAGACAGGGATAGCCTACGAGCAGTACTTC

D gene: NA
V gene: TRBV30
clone size: NA
J gene: TRBJ2-7
CDR3 protein: CAWSWGGNYEQYF
CDR3 DNA: TGTGCCTGGAGCTGGGGGGGCAACTACGAGCAGTACTTC

D gene: NA
V gene: TRBV4-1
clone size: many
J gene: TRBJ1-1
CDR3 protein: CASSQEVQVWMNTEAFF
CDR3 DNA: TGCGCCAGCAGCCAAGAAGTGCAGGTTTGGATGAACACTGAAGCTTTCTTT

D gene: NA
V gene: TRBV3-1
clone size: NA
J gene: TRBJ2-3
CDR3 protein: CASSQVRDTYADTQYF
CDR3 DNA: TGTGCCAGCAGCCAAGTTCGGGACACTTACGCAGATACGCAGTATTTT